This is a list of T cell receptor beta chains from one sample in a study of blood T cell repertoires in COVID-19. Assay used: immunoSEQ multiplex PCR; TCRdb lists only in-frame clones, some missing. The sample records more than 200,000 clones, 65% to 90% being singletons. The specimen was peripheral blood. The receptors derive from a man aged 30 to 45 with active or convalescent COVID-19. Both conserved end residues are part of each CDR3. D genes are given only for firm matches. Size tells how often a clone was seen (once, few, many) or the class of an expanded clone, and some rows leave it out.

DNA	CDR3	D	J	V	size
TGCGCCAGCAGCGGAGAGGGGGGGGATACGCAGTATTTT	CASSGEGGDTQYF	.	TRBJ2-3	TRBV5-1	.
TGTGCCAGCAGTACGACAGGGGCTAACTATGGCTACACCTTC	CASSTTGANYGYTF	TRBD1	TRBJ1-2	TRBV6-2/TRBV6-3	.
TGTGCCAGCAGCTTCACGGATTTGACAGGGGGCTATGGCTACACCTTC	CASSFTDLTGGYGYTF	TRBD1	TRBJ1-2	TRBV7-9	.
TGTGCCAGCAGTTACACCCCTTTAGGGGACGAGCAGTACTTC	CASSYTPLGDEQYF	.	TRBJ2-7	TRBV6-5	.
TGCAGCGCTTGGACAGCGGACCTTCTAGCTGGGGCCAACGTCCTGACTTTC	CSAWTADLLAGANVLTF	.	TRBJ2-6	TRBV29-1	.
TGTGCCAGCAGTACGACAGGCCCGGAGACCCAGTACTTC	CASSTTGPETQYF	.	TRBJ2-5	TRBV12-3/TRBV12-4	.
TGTGCCAGCAGTTTAGTTGGGGCCGAGCAGTACTTC	CASSLVGAEQYF	.	TRBJ2-7	TRBV12-3/TRBV12-4	.
TGTGCCAGCAGTGAGAGCGGGAACACTGAAGCTTTCTTT	CASSESGNTEAFF	.	TRBJ1-1	TRBV2	.
TGTGCCAGCAGTGAAGCGACAGCCTACTCCTACAATGAGCAGTTCTTC	CASSEATAYSYNEQFF	.	TRBJ2-1	TRBV6-1	.
TGTGCCAGCAGCCTTTCGGGCGGGCCGGGACAGCCCCAGCATTTT	CASSLSGGPGQPQHF	.	TRBJ1-5	TRBV5-5	.
TGTGCCAGCAGTCCAGGTTTTGGAAACACCATATATTTT	CASSPGFGNTIYF	.	TRBJ1-3	TRBV6-5	.
TGTGCCAGTAGTGGCAACTCCTATAATTCACCCCTCCACTTT	CASSGNSYNSPLHF	.	TRBJ1-6	TRBV19	.
TGTGCCAGCAGTCCCGGGACACAGGGGGGGGTCGAGCAGTACTTC	CASSPGTQGGVEQYF	.	TRBJ2-7	TRBV6-5	once
TGTGCCAGCTCACCCACGACAGCAACAGATACGCAGTATTTT	CASSPTTATDTQYF	.	TRBJ2-3	TRBV18	once
TGTGCCAGCAGCCTTACGAGGGGGGGTAATTCACCCCTCCACTTT	CASSLTRGGNSPLHF	.	TRBJ1-6	TRBV3-1/TRBV3-2	.
TGTGCCACCAGTGATTTGCAGGGGGAGACCCAGTACTTC	CATSDLQGETQYF	.	TRBJ2-5	TRBV24-1	.
TGTGCCAGTAGGCAACAGGGGGCGCAGGGCACTGAAGCTTTCTTT	CASRQQGAQGTEAFF	TRBD1	TRBJ1-1	TRBV19	.
TGTGCCAGCAGCCTTTCTCCAGGGTACACTGAAGCTTTCTTT	CASSLSPGYTEAFF	.	TRBJ1-1	TRBV2	once
TGTGCCAGCAGCCAAGAATATGGTGGGGGCGTTAATGAAAAACTGTTTTTT	CASSQEYGGGVNEKLFF	.	TRBJ1-4	TRBV4-2	.
TGTGCCAGCAGTTACTCGCCCGGGACACGGGACGAGCAGTACTTC	CASSYSPGTRDEQYF	.	TRBJ2-7	TRBV6-5	.
TGTGCCAGCAGCGTAGGTCCCCTTTACAATGAGCAGTTCTTC	CASSVGPLYNEQFF	.	TRBJ2-1	TRBV9	once
TGTGCCAGCAGCTTAGCAGGAGGGTTCGGCACTGAAGCTTTCTTT	CASSLAGGFGTEAFF	.	TRBJ1-1	TRBV7-6	.
TGTGCCAGCAGCCAAGTCAGGGTCGCGAACACCGGGGAGCTGTTTTTT	CASSQVRVANTGELFF	.	TRBJ2-2	TRBV14	.
TGTGCCAGCAGCCAAGAGGTGGGGGGGAGCTCCTATAATTCACCCCTCCACTTT	CASSQEVGGSSYNSPLHF	.	TRBJ1-6	TRBV3-1/TRBV3-2	.
TGTGCCAGCAGCCGCGGTGGGGGGGGCGATTCACCCCTCCACTTT	CASSRGGGGDSPLHF	.	TRBJ1-6	TRBV6-6	once
TGTGCCTGGAGTGTATTTAGGGGTAACACCGGGGAGCTGTTTTTT	CAWSVFRGNTGELFF	.	TRBJ2-2	TRBV30	.
TGTGCCAGCAACGGAGCGGGGGCCCTTTACAATGAGCAGTTCTTC	CASNGAGALYNEQFF	TRBD2	TRBJ2-1	TRBV2	once
TGCGCCAGTAAACCGGGACTAGCGGGGGACGAGCAGTACTTC	CASKPGLAGDEQYF	TRBD2	TRBJ2-7	TRBV10-2	.
TGCGCCAGCAGCCCCTCCGGGACAGGGGGTCAGGAGCAGTACTTC	CASSPSGTGGQEQYF	TRBD1	TRBJ2-7	TRBV4-3	.
TGTGCCAGCAGCTTGGCCCAGGGAGGGGCAGAGACCCAGTACTTC	CASSLAQGGAETQYF	TRBD2	TRBJ2-5	TRBV5-4	.
TGTGCCAGTAGTAGTGATACAGGGGCGAACACTGAAGCTTTCTTT	CASSSDTGANTEAFF	TRBD1	TRBJ1-1	TRBV19	.
TGTGCCAGCAGCGAGGAACTAGCCCGCTCCCGGGCCAACGTCCTGACTTTC	CASSEELARSRANVLTF	.	TRBJ2-6	TRBV5-4	once
TGTGCCAGCAGTTCCCCAGGGCCCCCGATGCCCCAGCATTTT	CASSSPGPPMPQHF	.	TRBJ1-5	TRBV6-2/TRBV6-3	.
TGTGCCACCAGCCGGGGACAGGGAAGCACCGGGGAGCTGTTTTTT	CATSRGQGSTGELFF	TRBD1	TRBJ2-2	TRBV15	.
TGTGCCAGCAGTTACGCGGGGCGGGCGCCCACAGATACGCAGTATTTT	CASSYAGRAPTDTQYF	.	TRBJ2-3	TRBV6-2/TRBV6-3	.
TGTGCCAGCAGCTTAGGCCCGAGCGACGAGCAGTACTTC	CASSLGPSDEQYF	.	TRBJ2-7	TRBV5-5	.
TGTGCCAGCAGTTTAACGGACAGGGCTAATTCACCCCTCCACTTT	CASSLTDRANSPLHF	TRBD1	TRBJ1-6	TRBV27	few
TGTGCCAGTAGTATAGATAGCGGTGTCTCCTACAATGAGCAGTTCTTC	CASSIDSGVSYNEQFF	.	TRBJ2-1	TRBV19	.
TGTGCCAGCAGTGGGGGAGGGGCCCACTACGAGCAGTACTTC	CASSGGGAHYEQYF	TRBD2	TRBJ2-7	TRBV13	.
TGTGCCAGCACCTTACCCCGGGACAGGGGGCGAAGGAATAATAGCAATCAGCCCCAGCATTTT	CASTLPRDRGRRNNSNQPQHF	.	TRBJ1-5	TRBV21-1	.
TGTGCCAGCCGAGAGGGTTATTCACCCCTCCACTTT	CASREGYSPLHF	.	TRBJ1-6	TRBV12-3/TRBV12-4	.
TGTGCCAGCAGCATTAGCGGGGGGGCCTGGGATGAGCAGTTCTTC	CASSISGGAWDEQFF	TRBD2	TRBJ2-1	TRBV11-3	many
TGCGCCAGCAGTGAGAGGGGACGGGGGATGGGGACAGATACGCAGTATTTT	CASSERGRGMGTDTQYF	.	TRBJ2-3	TRBV10-1	.
TGTGCCAGCAGCTTAGCGGGGGCCATCACAGATACGCAGTATTTT	CASSLAGAITDTQYF	.	TRBJ2-3	TRBV7-9	.
TGCGCCAGCAGCTCCTCGCGGGGGAAATCCCTATTTGCAACTAATGAAAAACTGTTTTTT	CASSSSRGKSLFATNEKLFF	.	TRBJ1-4	TRBV5-1	.
TGTGCCAGCAGTTACTCGGGGGACAGGGCTTATTCACCCCTCCACTTT	CASSYSGDRAYSPLHF	TRBD1	TRBJ1-6	TRBV6-6	.
TGCGCCAGCAGCTTTACAGGGGCGCCCTACGAGCAGTACTTC	CASSFTGAPYEQYF	TRBD1	TRBJ2-7	TRBV5-1	few
TGTGCCAGCAGCTCCCGGGACAGGGGGCGCCCAGAGGCTAATGAAAAACTGTTTTTT	CASSSRDRGRPEANEKLFF	.	TRBJ1-4	TRBV21-1	.
TGTGCCAGCAGCTATGTCCGCAATTCACCCCTCCACTTT	CASSYVRNSPLHF	.	TRBJ1-6	TRBV12-3/TRBV12-4	.
TGTGCCAGCAGCTTAGGGGTTGGGCAGATCTCCTACGAGCAGTACTTC	CASSLGVGQISYEQYF	.	TRBJ2-7	TRBV13	.
TGTGCCAGCAGCCCAGGGACTAGGACGAACACCGGGGAGCTGTTTTTT	CASSPGTRTNTGELFF	TRBD2	TRBJ2-2	TRBV7-9	few
TGTGCCAGCAGCCAACTAGCGGGGGCCACAGATACGCAGTATTTT	CASSQLAGATDTQYF	TRBD2	TRBJ2-3	TRBV7-6	.
TGTGCCAGCCGACAGTATAATTCACCCCTCCACTTT	CASRQYNSPLHF	.	TRBJ1-6	TRBV12-3/TRBV12-4	.
TGTGCCAGTAGTACGTCCTTCCGGGGAAGCGGGGAGACCCAGTACTTC	CASSTSFRGSGETQYF	.	TRBJ2-5	TRBV19	.
TGTGCCAGCAGCCCGGGACAGGGTTACGGGGAGCTGTTTTTT	CASSPGQGYGELFF	TRBD1	TRBJ2-2	TRBV6-4	.
TGTGCCAGCAGTGATCCCCGGGGTGCAACTAATGAAAAACTGTTTTTT	CASSDPRGATNEKLFF	.	TRBJ1-4	TRBV25-1	.
TGTGCCAGCTCACCACGGGGACAGGGTCGGACTGAAGCTTTCTTT	CASSPRGQGRTEAFF	TRBD1	TRBJ1-1	TRBV18	.
TGTGCCAGTAGTCCACCCGTGGGGGGGAATCAGCCCCAGCATTTT	CASSPPVGGNQPQHF	.	TRBJ1-5	TRBV19	.